The 17 T cell receptor beta chains in this list originate from one sample, sequenced in a study of cytomegalovirus exposure and HLA in healthy donors. PCR amplification relied on 60 Vbeta primers (plus 13 Jbeta primers). TCRdb keeps only in-frame clones here, not all; method: immunoSEQ multiplex PCR. The ten top clones account for more than 0.95%, within a sample of about 46,000 clones. Sequencing was carried out using PBMCs. These receptors were obtained from a woman aged 40 to 49 in good health and CMV-seronegative.

The chain has TRBV7-2 and TRBJ2-7; unclear D gene. V lost 4 bases and J lost 1, with 11 bases in between. The CDR3 length is 14 residues. Germline CDR1 and CDR2: SGHTA and FQGNSA. In nucleotides, the CDR3 is TGTGCCAGCAGCTCGACACTGAAGTCCTACGAGCAGTACTTC. It is translated as CASSSTLKSYEQYF.

Here the CDR3 DNA reads TGTGCCAGCAGCTTAGAACCCAGCGGGACGAACAATGAGCAGTTCTTC. Translating gives CASSLEPSGTNNEQFF. This sequence joins TRBV11-3 and TRBJ2-1; 7 bases line up with TRBD2. Germline assignment: CDR1 SGHNT and CDR2 YENEEA. The ends lost 0 bases at V and 5 bases at J; junction bases unmatched: 7. The CDR3 has 16 amino acids. The full variable domain, with the rest looked up from reference TRBV11-3 and TRBJ2-1, is EAGVVQSPRYKIIEKKQPVAFWCNPISGHNTLYWYLQNLGQGPELLIRYENEEAVDDSQLPKDRFSAERLKGVDSTLKIQPAELGDSAVYLCASSLEPSGTNNEQFFGPGTRLTVL.

V is TRBV4-1 and J is TRBJ2-1, with D perhaps matching TRBD2 (5 bases). Germline CDR1 reads MGHRA; CDR2 reads YSYEKL. V was cut by 10 bases and J by 5 bases, with 12 bases left in between. The CDR3 is 12 residues long. The CDR3 bases are TGCGCCACTTCGGACGGGAACAATGAGCAGTTCTTC. It yields the protein CATSDGNNEQFF.

This chain joins TRBV2 and TRBJ1-1; 7 positions agree with TRBD1. CDR1 and CDR2 from the germline V gene are SNHLY and FYNNEI. The CDR3 consists of 14 residues. After removal of 6 bases from V and 8 bases from J, the junction contained 12 bases not matched to a gene. The CDR3 sequence is CASREDRTALEAFF. For the CDR3, the DNA is TGTGCCAGCAGGGAGGACAGGACGGCGCTCGAAGCTTTCTTT.

The chain carries TRBV4-3 and TRBJ2-7, with a weak D call TRBD1 (6 bases). The CDR3 has 15 amino acids. V gave up 0 bases and J gave up 3 bases, with 12 bases separating them. The V gene's germline CDR1 is LGHNA and CDR2 YSLEER. In DNA, the CDR3 is TGCGCCAGCAGCCAAGACAGATCGACAGGCTACGAGCAGTACTTC. As protein: CASSQDRSTGYEQYF.

This chain links TRBV19 with TRBJ1-1; D not certain. Trimming removed 3 bases at V and 3 bases at J, with 17 bases between. The CDR3 totals 16 residues. Germline values: CDR1 LNHDA, CDR2 SQIVND (reference sequence). CDR3 sequence reads: CASSMPRGPGDTEAFF. In nucleotides, the CDR3 is TGTGCCAGTAGTATGCCTCGAGGGCCTGGGGACACTGAAGCTTTCTTT.

The J gene is TRBJ1-1, the V gene TRBV28, with D unclear. This CDR3 has 12 amino acids. Germline V gene lookup returns CDR1 MDHEN and CDR2 SYDVKM. Deletions cut 2 bases from V and 2 bases from J, with 3 bases between. This CDR3 reads CASSLLNTEAFF. The CDR3 DNA reads as TGTGCCAGCAGTTTACTAAACACTGAAGCTTTCTTT. Supplemented by reference TRBV28 and TRBJ1-1, the full variable domain reads DVKVTQSSRYLVKRTGEKVFLECVQDMDHENMFWYRQDPGLGLRLIYFSYDVKMKEKGDIPEGYSVSREKKERFSLILESASTNQTSMYLCASSLLNTEAFFGQGTRLTVV.

This chain connects TRBV5-5 to TRBJ2-5, with 7 positions matching TRBD1. The CDR3 spans 11 residues. With 3 bases clipped from V and 11 bases from J, the junction kept 4 bases outside the gene matches. Germline CDR1 SGHKS, CDR2 YYEKEE (reference sequence). CDR3 protein: CASSSQGEQYF. The CDR3 DNA follows: TGTGCCAGCAGCTCCCAGGGGGAGCAGTACTTC.

This chain links TRBV27 with TRBJ1-1, with D tentatively TRBD1 (5 bases). V shed 5 bases and J shed 0 bases, with 10 bases lying between them. The germline gives CDR1 MNHEY, CDR2 SMNVEV (reference sequence). The CDR3 contains 14 residues. CDR3 amino acids: CASSGGVLNTEAFF. DNA of the CDR3: TGTGCCAGCAGTGGAGGGGTCTTGAACACTGAAGCTTTCTTT.

The chain combines TRBV19 with TRBJ1-5; 8 nucleotides agree with TRBD1. Losses at the gene ends were 3 bases for V and 5 bases for J; bases not matched to a gene: 12. CDR1 and CDR2 (germline): LNHDA, SQIVND (reference sequence). This CDR3 has 17 amino acids. The CDR3 protein is CASSMGAGTGHHQPQHF. The CDR3 DNA is TGTGCCAGTAGTATGGGGGCCGGGACAGGACATCATCAGCCCCAGCATTTT.

The rearrangement links TRBV18 to TRBJ2-1, with D unresolved. Trimming stripped 6 bases from V and 1 base from J, with 10 bases between. The germline V gene has CDR1 KGHSH and CDR2 LQKENI. The CDR3 totals 14 residues. This chain's CDR3 is CASSVRESYNEQFF. The CDR3 DNA reads TGTGCCAGCTCCGTACGAGAGTCCTACAATGAGCAGTTCTTC.

The V and J genes are TRBV9 and TRBJ2-7, with D maybe TRBD2 (6 bases). V lost 3 bases to trimming and J lost 5 bases, with 18 bases between them. Germline CDR1 and CDR2: SGDLS and YYNGEE. The CDR3 runs 15 residues. This CDR3 is CASSAWGVSVHEQYF. For the CDR3, the DNA is TGTGCCAGCAGCGCATGGGGGGTGTCGGTCCACGAGCAGTACTTC.

This rearrangement joins TRBV18 to TRBJ2-1; maybe TRBD2 (6 bases). Germline V gene sequence: CDR1 KGHSH, CDR2 LQKENI. The V end lost 4 bases, the J end lost 6 bases, and 10 bases lay between the germline ends. This CDR3 contains 13 residues. The CDR3 is CASSLLAGNEQFF. CDR3 DNA: TGTGCCAGCTCACTACTAGCCGGCAATGAGCAGTTCTTC.

V and J are TRBV10-3 and TRBJ2-7; no clear D. V was pared by 4 bases and J by 7 bases, with 11 bases between. This CDR3 has 12 amino acids. Germline V gene lookup returns CDR1 ENHRY and CDR2 SYGVKD. Written as DNA, the CDR3 is TGTGCCATCAGTGGAGACACTTCGGAGCAGTACTTC. Protein sequence: CAISGDTSEQYF.

CDR3 loop: CASSFREGPPGQYF. For the CDR3, the DNA is TGTGCCAGCAGCTTCCGGGAGGGCCCTCCTGGGCAGTACTTC. V is TRBV7-2 and J is TRBJ2-7, with TRBD2 matching 8 bases. The CDR3 covers 14 residues. CDR1 SGHTA and CDR2 FQGNSA come from the germline V gene. V shed 3 bases, J shed 9 bases, and the junction held 10 bases outside the gene matches.

The chain combines TRBV29-1 with TRBJ1-5, with 7 bases matching TRBD1. V lost 2 bases, J lost 8 bases, and 6 bases stayed unmatched. There are 13 residues in the CDR3. Germline CDR1 and CDR2: SQVTM and ANQGSEA. DNA for the CDR3: TGCAGCGTTGAATTACAGGGGAGAGAGCCCCAGCATTTT. Amino acids: CSVELQGREPQHF.

The gene calls are TRBV2 and TRBJ2-5, with TRBD2 matching over 7 bases. This CDR3 is 12 amino acids long. V lost 9 bases, J lost 4 bases, and 5 bases stayed unmatched. In germline, CDR1 is SNHLY, CDR2 FYNNEI. The CDR3 here is CASGGGRETQYF. CDR3 nucleotide sequence: TGTGCCAGTGGGGGAGGGAGAGAGACCCAGTACTTC. The full variable domain, completed using reference TRBV2 and TRBJ2-5, is EPEVTQTPSHQVTQMGQEVILRCVPISNHLYFYWYRQILGQKVEFLVSFYNNEISEKSEIFDDQFSVERPDGSNFTLKIRSTKLEDSAMYFCASGGGRETQYFGPGTRLLVL.